The present T cell receptor (beta chain) was sequenced within a study of T cell responses to AZD1222 COVID-19 vaccine. As concerns this clone: Antigen: not known.

TCRdb keeps only in-frame clones here, not all; method: immunoSEQ multiplex PCR. In the table there are around 130,000 clones, about 89% of which are singletons. V was pared by 0 bases and J by 5 bases, with 11 bases of the junction left unmatched. The V gene's germline CDR1 is LGHNA and CDR2 YNFKEQ. The CDR3 is 17 amino acids. Regarding the study as a whole: Possibly, clonal diversity was underestimated; donors were largely white British and included more females. It was only a handful of AZD1222 recipients who were seropositive at baseline.

The sequence derives from an adult in good health. V and J are TRBV4-2 and TRBJ2-3, with 7 bases lining up with TRBD2. This material consisted of peripheral blood, taken on day 0 of AZD1222 vaccination. CDR3 bases: TGTGCCAGCAGCCAAGATAGGGAGGGAGGGCCTAAAGATACGCAGTATTTT. Its translation is CASSQDREGGPKDTQYF.